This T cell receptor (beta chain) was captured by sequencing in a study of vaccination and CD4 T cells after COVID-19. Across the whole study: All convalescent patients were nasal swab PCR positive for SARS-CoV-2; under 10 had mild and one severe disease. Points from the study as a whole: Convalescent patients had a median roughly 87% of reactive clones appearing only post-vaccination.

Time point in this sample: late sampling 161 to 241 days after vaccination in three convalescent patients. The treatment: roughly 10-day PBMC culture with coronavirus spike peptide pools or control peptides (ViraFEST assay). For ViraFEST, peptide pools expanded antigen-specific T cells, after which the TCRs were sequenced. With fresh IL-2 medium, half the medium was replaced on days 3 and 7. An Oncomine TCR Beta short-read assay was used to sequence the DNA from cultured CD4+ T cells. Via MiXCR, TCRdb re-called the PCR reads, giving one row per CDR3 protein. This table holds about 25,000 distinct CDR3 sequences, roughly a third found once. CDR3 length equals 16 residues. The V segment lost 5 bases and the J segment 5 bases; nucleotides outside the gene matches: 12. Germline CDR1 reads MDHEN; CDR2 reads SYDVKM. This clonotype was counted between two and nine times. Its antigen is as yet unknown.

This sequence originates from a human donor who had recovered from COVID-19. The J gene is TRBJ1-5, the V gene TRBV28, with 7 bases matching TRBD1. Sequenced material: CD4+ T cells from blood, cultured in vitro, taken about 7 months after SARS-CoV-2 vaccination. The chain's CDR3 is CASSLPGTVRYQPQHF. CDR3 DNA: TGTGCCAGCAGTCTCCCCGGGACAGTAAGGTATCAGCCCCAGCATTTT.